What follows is one T cell receptor (beta chain) and its context. This sample stems from a study of shared clonotypes between healthy human individuals. Study-level background: Plates per donor: three CD4 naive, three CD4 memory, two CD8 naive, one CD8 memory.

This CDR3 is 19 amino acids long. J gave up 2 bases and V 2 bases, and 12 bases lay outside the gene matches. The germline gives CDR1 SEHNR, CDR2 FQNEAQ (reference sequence). The protocol was immunoSEQ multiplex PCR, while the TCRdb copy is restricted to in-frame clones and leaves out a portion. The data show roughly 300,000 clones, with over 75% seen just once and 15% to 20% held by the top ten. The rearrangement links TRBV7-9 to TRBJ1-5; 10 positions match TRBD1. Source material: memory CD8+ T cells sorted from blood. Subset specified: CD45RO+ cells pooled with CCR7-negative TemRA cells. This sequence was found in a man between 18 and 29 years old in good health. The CDR3: CASSLSPVGTGVGNQPQHF. DNA of the CDR3: TGTGCCAGCAGCTTATCTCCGGTCGGGACAGGGGTGGGCAATCAGCCCCAGCATTTT.